The present T cell receptor (beta chain) was sequenced within a study of long-term antiretroviral therapy in people with HIV. Overall study results and limits: Samples were collected from the mid-2000s to the late 2010s under possibly less effective ART regimens.

The V and J ends lost 0 bases and 8 bases respectively, with 7 bases between them. Germline CDR1 is LNHNV and CDR2 is YYDKDF (reference sequence). This CDR3 is 12 amino acids long. The assay, immunoSEQ v3.0, was run at survey level. TCRdb keeps only in-frame clones here, not all; method: immunoSEQ multiplex PCR. The sample holds around 19,000 clones; about nine tenths are singletons and the top ten take roughly 9.2%. Concerning this clone: The antigen remains undetermined.

The chain has TRBV15 and TRBJ1-2, with D hard to call. The clonotype originates from a woman younger than 45 with HIV. The specimen was unsorted PBMCs, collected about 4.1 years before starting antiretroviral therapy. This chain's CDR3 is CATSRELTGYTF. The CDR3 DNA is TGTGCCACCAGCAGAGAACTAACAGGCTACACCTTC.